These T cell receptor beta chains were read from a single sample in a study of T cells expressing NK-cell markers. Using the 5' RACE reads, TCRdb records one entry per CDR3 protein without DNA. The table gives some 460,000 distinct CDR3 sequences; the top ten clones make up 1.4% of it. Sequencing used blood T cells: a sorted CD56 or NKG2C T cell subset, CD4+ or CD8+ T cells, or bulk PBMC T cells (not recorded which). The receptor source for this set is a woman aged 50 to 60 in good health. The CDR3 runs from the conserved cysteine through the conserved F or W. Each record gives: J gene, V gene, CDR3 protein.

j_gene: TRBJ1-2; v_gene: TRBV29-1; CDR3aa: CSAGEGPNYGYTF
j_gene: TRBJ2-2; v_gene: TRBV7-9; CDR3aa: CASRGSGYTGELFF
j_gene: TRBJ2-1; v_gene: TRBV5-1; CDR3aa: CASSLEEGHRNEQFF
j_gene: TRBJ2-2; v_gene: TRBV4-1; CDR3aa: CASKAGREPGELFF
j_gene: TRBJ2-1; v_gene: TRBV11-2; CDR3aa: CASSSRGLVRNEQFF
j_gene: TRBJ1-2; v_gene: TRBV12-3/TRBV12-4; CDR3aa: CASIPIRGSHGYTF
j_gene: TRBJ2-1; v_gene: TRBV5-1; CDR3aa: CASSLVPGTGGLHEQFF
j_gene: TRBJ2-5; v_gene: TRBV4-1; CDR3aa: CASSQDPYGTLQETQYF
j_gene: TRBJ1-1; v_gene: TRBV6-5; CDR3aa: CASISGRGGLAFF
j_gene: TRBJ2-1; v_gene: TRBV12-3/TRBV12-4; CDR3aa: CASSWGTGYYNEQFF
j_gene: TRBJ1-1; v_gene: TRBV6-5; CDR3aa: CASSLGQGGTEAFF
j_gene: TRBJ1-3; v_gene: TRBV4-1; CDR3aa: CASSQVLRRSGNTIYF
j_gene: TRBJ1-2; v_gene: TRBV6-6; CDR3aa: CASSSQVGYGYTF
j_gene: TRBJ2-2; v_gene: TRBV12-3/TRBV12-4; CDR3aa: CASSIVGLRGGELFF
j_gene: TRBJ2-1; v_gene: TRBV5-1; CDR3aa: CASSARTSGRRGNEQFF
j_gene: TRBJ2-3; v_gene: TRBV25-1; CDR3aa: CASSEYGVDTQYF
j_gene: TRBJ1-1; v_gene: TRBV20-1; CDR3aa: CSAREVRGSRAVNTEAFF
j_gene: TRBJ1-4; v_gene: TRBV29-1; CDR3aa: CSVVGGGQEKLFF
j_gene: TRBJ2-5; v_gene: TRBV10-2; CDR3aa: CASREGDRTQYF
j_gene: TRBJ2-1; v_gene: TRBV20-1; CDR3aa: CSANLDRGFGEQFF
j_gene: TRBJ2-5; v_gene: TRBV5-4; CDR3aa: CASSSRQVGMETQYF
j_gene: TRBJ2-7; v_gene: TRBV3-1; CDR3aa: CASSRRLLATYEQYF
j_gene: TRBJ1-2; v_gene: TRBV3-1; CDR3aa: CASSQRQAHYGYTF
j_gene: TRBJ1-6; v_gene: TRBV20-1; CDR3aa: CSAQDRRDNSPLHF
j_gene: TRBJ2-1; v_gene: TRBV7-2; CDR3aa: CASSLLQAGRSYNEQFF
j_gene: TRBJ1-5; v_gene: TRBV20-1; CDR3aa: CSARSGTNSNQPQHF
j_gene: TRBJ2-5; v_gene: TRBV10-3; CDR3aa: CAISDTDGETQYF
j_gene: TRBJ2-2; v_gene: TRBV25-1; CDR3aa: CASRTAGAGLNTGELFF
j_gene: TRBJ2-1; v_gene: TRBV24-1; CDR3aa: CATSYPGSSNEQFF
j_gene: TRBJ2-1; v_gene: TRBV6-2/TRBV6-3; CDR3aa: CASRTSRNEQFF
j_gene: TRBJ1-1; v_gene: TRBV20-1; CDR3aa: CSARDRQKYTEAFF
j_gene: TRBJ1-3; v_gene: TRBV12-3/TRBV12-4; CDR3aa: CASSFSGTGNTIYF
j_gene: TRBJ2-2; v_gene: TRBV10-3; CDR3aa: CAISESRTSLGELFF
j_gene: TRBJ1-1; v_gene: TRBV5-1; CDR3aa: CASSLAPQGGASEAFF
j_gene: TRBJ2-1; v_gene: TRBV7-9; CDR3aa: CASSLTQGVNEQFF
j_gene: TRBJ2-1; v_gene: TRBV6-5; CDR3aa: CASSSDRGRYDEQFF